This TCR beta chain was recorded in a study of blood T cell repertoires in COVID-19. Across the study: There were acute and convalescent COVID-19 samples, and they came from the United States, Italy and Spain. Sources were T cells, B-cell-depleted T cells, or PBMCs; the material itself was cDNA or gDNA.

Original data processing: Reference gene primer amplification gave nucleated cell count estimates. Produced via immunoSEQ multiplex PCR; TCRdb's table is partial and in-frame only. V and J calls and clone size follow that table, whereas D and trimming were derived from the DNA. The profile shows roughly 250,000 clones, 85% of them singletons. The germline V and J ends were trimmed by 7 bases and 6 bases, with 10 bases remaining between them. This CDR3 is 13 amino acids long. Germline V lookup: CDR1 MNHEY, CDR2 SMNVEV (reference sequence). The TCR was taken from an older woman with active or convalescent COVID-19. The sequenced sample was peripheral blood. The chain is built from TRBV27 and TRBJ1-6, with D possibly TRBD1 on 5 matching bases. The CDR3 protein is CASNRGSNSPLHF. The CDR3 DNA reads TGTGCCAGCAATAGGGGAAGTAATTCACCCCTCCACTTT.